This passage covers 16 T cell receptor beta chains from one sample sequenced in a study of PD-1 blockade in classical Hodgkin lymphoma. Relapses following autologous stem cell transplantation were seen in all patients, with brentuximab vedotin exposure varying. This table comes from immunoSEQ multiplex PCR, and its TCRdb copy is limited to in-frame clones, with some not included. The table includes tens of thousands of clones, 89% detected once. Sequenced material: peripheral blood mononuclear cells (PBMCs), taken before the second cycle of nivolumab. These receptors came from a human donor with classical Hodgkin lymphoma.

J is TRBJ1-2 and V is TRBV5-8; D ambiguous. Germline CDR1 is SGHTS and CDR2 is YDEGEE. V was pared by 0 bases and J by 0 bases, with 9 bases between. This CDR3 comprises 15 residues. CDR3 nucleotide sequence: TGTGCCAGCAGCTTGGTGGCAGGAGCTAACTATGGCTACACCTTC. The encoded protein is CASSLVAGANYGYTF.

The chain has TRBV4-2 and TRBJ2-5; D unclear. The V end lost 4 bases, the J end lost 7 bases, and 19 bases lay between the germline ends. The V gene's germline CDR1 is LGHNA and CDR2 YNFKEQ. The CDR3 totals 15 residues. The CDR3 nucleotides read TGTGCCAGCAGCCCCTCTGTACCGGAGTCAGGGACCCAGTACTTC. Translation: CASSPSVPESGTQYF.

As DNA, the CDR3 is TGTGCCAGCTGCCCCAGCTTACAGGGGGCCTCTGGGGGACCCCTCCACTTT. It yields the protein CASCPSLQGASGGPLHF. This chain joins TRBV27 and TRBJ1-6, with TRBD1 identical over 9 bases. Germline assignment: CDR1 MNHEY and CDR2 SMNVEV (reference sequence). V trimming: 8 bases; J trimming: 12 bases; junction bases outside the gene matches: 20. This CDR3 has 17 amino acids.

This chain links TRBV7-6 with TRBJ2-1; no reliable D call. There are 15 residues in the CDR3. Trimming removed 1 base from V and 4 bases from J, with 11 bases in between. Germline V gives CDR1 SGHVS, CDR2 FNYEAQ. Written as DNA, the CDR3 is TGTGCCAGCAGCTTAGATTGGCCGATTTACAATGAGCAGTTCTTC. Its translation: CASSLDWPIYNEQFF. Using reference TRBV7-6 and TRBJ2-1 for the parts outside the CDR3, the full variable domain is GAGVSQSPRYKVTKRGQDVALRCDPISGHVSLYWYRQALGQGPEFLTYFNYEAQQDKSGLPNDRFSAERPEGSISTLTIQRTEQRDSAMYRCASSLDWPIYNEQFFGPGTRLTVL.

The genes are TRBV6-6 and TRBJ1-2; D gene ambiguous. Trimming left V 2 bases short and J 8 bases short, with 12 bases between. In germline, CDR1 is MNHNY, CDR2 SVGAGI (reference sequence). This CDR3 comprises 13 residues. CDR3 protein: CASSYAAVGGYTF. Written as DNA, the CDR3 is TGTGCCAGCAGTTACGCGGCAGTTGGGGGCTACACCTTC.

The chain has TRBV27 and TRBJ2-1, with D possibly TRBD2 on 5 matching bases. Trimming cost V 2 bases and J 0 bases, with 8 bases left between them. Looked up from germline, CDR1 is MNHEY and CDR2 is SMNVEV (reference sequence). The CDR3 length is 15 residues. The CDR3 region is CASSLRESSYNEQFF. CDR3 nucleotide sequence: TGTGCCAGCAGTTTAAGGGAGAGCTCCTACAATGAGCAGTTCTTC.

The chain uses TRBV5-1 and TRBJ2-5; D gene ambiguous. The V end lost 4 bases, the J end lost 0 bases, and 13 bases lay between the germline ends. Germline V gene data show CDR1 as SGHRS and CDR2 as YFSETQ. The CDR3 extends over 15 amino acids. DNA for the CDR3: TGCGCCAGCAGCCCCGTCTTTACGTACCAAGAGACCCAGTACTTC. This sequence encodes CASSPVFTYQETQYF.

CDR3 sequence (DNA): TGCGCCAGCAGCCCGAGGATCGGGGGCACTGAAGCTTTCTTT. It encodes CASSPRIGGTEAFF. This chain joins TRBV5-1 and TRBJ1-1, with D tentatively TRBD1 (5 bases). Trimming cost V 4 bases and J 4 bases, with 14 bases left between them. Germline V gives CDR1 SGHRS, CDR2 YFSETQ. The CDR3 loop spans 14 amino acids.

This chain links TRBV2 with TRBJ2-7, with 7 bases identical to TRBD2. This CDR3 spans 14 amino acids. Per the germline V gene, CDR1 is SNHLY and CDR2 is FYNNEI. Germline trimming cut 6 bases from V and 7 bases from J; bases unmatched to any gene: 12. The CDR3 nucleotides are TGTGCCAGCAGAAGTGGTATGGGGGGAGGGGAGCAGTACTTC. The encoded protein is CASRSGMGGGEQYF.

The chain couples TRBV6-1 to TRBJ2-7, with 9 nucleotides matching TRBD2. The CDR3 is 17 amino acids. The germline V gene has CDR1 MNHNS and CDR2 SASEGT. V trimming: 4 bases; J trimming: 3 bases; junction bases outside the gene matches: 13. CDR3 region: CASSGDHETSGLYEQYF. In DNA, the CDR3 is TGTGCCAGCAGTGGGGACCATGAGACTAGCGGCCTCTACGAGCAGTACTTC.

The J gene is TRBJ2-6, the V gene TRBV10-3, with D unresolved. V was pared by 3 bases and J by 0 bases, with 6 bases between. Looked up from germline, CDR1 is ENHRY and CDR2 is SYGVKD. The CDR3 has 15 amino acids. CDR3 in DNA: TGTGCCATCAGTGAAAAAAACTCTGGGGCCAACGTCCTGACTTTC. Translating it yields CAISEKNSGANVLTF.

The CDR3 nucleotides read TGTGCCAGCAGCTTGGTAGTTCCCGGGGAGCTGTTTTTT. The encoded protein is CASSLVVPGELFF. This rearrangement joins TRBV5-8 to TRBJ2-2; D gene ambiguous. Looked up from germline, CDR1 is SGHTS and CDR2 is YDEGEE. The CDR3 has 13 amino acids. V dropped 0 bases and J dropped 6 bases, with 6 bases sitting between them. Drawing the rest from reference TRBV5-8 and TRBJ2-2, the complete variable domain is EAGVTQSPTHLIKTRGQQATLRCSPISGHTSVYWYQQALGLGLQFLLWYDEGEERNRGNFPPRFSGRQFPNYSSELNVNALELEDSALYLCASSLVVPGELFFGEGSRLTVL.

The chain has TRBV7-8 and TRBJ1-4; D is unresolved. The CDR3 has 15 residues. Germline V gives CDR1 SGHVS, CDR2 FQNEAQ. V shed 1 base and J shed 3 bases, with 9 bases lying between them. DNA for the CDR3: TGTGCCAGCAGCTTAGTGGGAGGTGCTAATGAAAAACTGTTTTTT. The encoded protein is CASSLVGGANEKLFF.

CDR3 sequence reads: CASSRRLAGVPQGAYEQYF. The CDR3 bases are TGTGCCAGCAGCCGGAGACTAGCGGGAGTTCCGCAGGGGGCCTACGAGCAGTACTTC. V and J are TRBV5-5 and TRBJ2-7, with TRBD2 matching 12 bases. Germline V gene sequence: CDR1 SGHKS, CDR2 YYEKEE (reference sequence). CDR3 length: 19 residues. With V trimmed by 4 bases and J by 2 bases, 16 bases remained unmatched.

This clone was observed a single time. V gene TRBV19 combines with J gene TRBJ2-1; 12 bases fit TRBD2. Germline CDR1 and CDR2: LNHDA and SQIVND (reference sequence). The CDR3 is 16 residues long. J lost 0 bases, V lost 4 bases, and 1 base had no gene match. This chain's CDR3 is CASSRLAGASYNEQFF. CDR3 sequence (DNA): TGTGCCAGTAGTAGACTAGCGGGAGCCTCCTACAATGAGCAGTTCTTC.

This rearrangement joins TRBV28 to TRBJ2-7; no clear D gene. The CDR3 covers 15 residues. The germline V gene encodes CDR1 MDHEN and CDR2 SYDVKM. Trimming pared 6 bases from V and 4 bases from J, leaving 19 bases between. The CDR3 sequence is CASSPFQTIPYEQYF. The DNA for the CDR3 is TGTGCCAGCAGCCCTTTCCAGACAATTCCTTACGAGCAGTACTTC.